The 32 T cell receptor beta chains below were found in one sample sequenced in a study of CD8 T cells in Susac syndrome. With random hexamers, 0.5 to 1 ug RNA was reverse transcribed. TCRdb re-analysed the immunoSEQ multiplex PCR reads in MiXCR, keeping a single row per CDR3 protein. Of 200,000 or so distinct CDR3 sequences in the sample, roughly 96% were seen once. The specimen was CD4+ T cells from PBMCs. All receptors derive from a human donor with multiple sclerosis.

This chain joins TRBV7-2 and TRBJ1-2, with D unclear. The V gene lost 2 bases and the J gene lost 4 bases, with 17 bases spanning the gap. CDR1 is SGHTA, CDR2 FQGNSA, per germline. This CDR3 region has 16 residues. The CDR3 region is CASSLTPEPVIYGYTF. CDR3 coding DNA: TGTGCCAGCAGCTTAACGCCGGAACCTGTTATCTATGGCTACACCTTC.

The chain joins TRBV6-6 to TRBJ1-1; TRBD1 matches 7 bases. The junction had 11 bases not matched to a gene; V was cut back by 5 bases and J by 8 bases. Germline V lookup: CDR1 MNHNY, CDR2 SVGAGI (reference sequence). The CDR3 loop spans 14 amino acids. The CDR3 sequence is CASSTDREFGEAFF. The CDR3 DNA reads TGTGCCAGCAGTACCGACAGGGAGTTTGGAGAAGCTTTCTTT.

This chain joins TRBV29-1 and TRBJ2-3; a weak D match, TRBD2 (5 bases). Germline V gene data show CDR1 as SQVTM and CDR2 as ANQGSEA. The V end was cut by 4 bases, the J end by 2 bases, with 10 bases between. This CDR3 is 13 amino acids long. CDR3 region: CSVGISVTDTQYF. CDR3 nucleotides: TGCAGCGTTGGGATTAGCGTCACAGATACGCAGTATTTT.

This rearrangement joins TRBV5-6 to TRBJ2-6; D is tentatively TRBD1 or TRBD2 (5 bases each). Trimming removed 1 base at V and 0 bases at J, with 11 bases between. Germline-derived CDR1 and CDR2 are SGHDT and YYEEEE. The CDR3 has 17 residues. CDR3 nucleotides: TGTGCCAGCAGCTTGCGGGACGCCATCTCTGGGGCCAACGTCCTGACTTTC. It codes for CASSLRDAISGANVLTF.

The CDR3 here is CATSRENDRIRYF. The DNA of the CDR3 is TGTGCCACCAGCAGAGAAAACGATCGCATCCGGTATTTT. This chain joins TRBV15 and TRBJ2-3, with D unclear. Germline V gene sequence: CDR1 LNHNV, CDR2 YYDKDF (reference sequence). CDR3 length equals 13 residues. The ends were cut back, 0 bases at V and 14 bases at J, with 15 bases in the middle.

The chain employs TRBV20-1 and TRBJ2-5, with D unresolved. V lost 4 bases to trimming and J lost 5 bases, with 17 bases between them. The CDR3 has 14 amino acids. Germline CDR1 is DFQATT and CDR2 is SNEGSKA (reference sequence). The CDR3 nucleotides are TGCAGTGCTATCCCGACCTCCCTTACGGAGACCCAGTACTTC. This codes for CSAIPTSLTETQYF.

The rearrangement links TRBV3-1 to TRBJ2-5; 7 bases line up with TRBD1. V lost 3 bases and J lost 4; bases outside the gene matches: 8. This CDR3 spans 15 amino acids. The V gene's germline CDR1 is LGHDT and CDR2 YNNKEL (reference sequence). CDR3 sequence (DNA): TGTGCCAGCAGCCAGGGAGACAGGGCAGGAGAGACCCAGTACTTC. Translating it yields CASSQGDRAGETQYF.

This chain uses TRBV4-1 with TRBJ1-5; a possible D gene is TRBD1 (5 bases). The length of the CDR3 is 15 residues. The V gene lost 2 bases and the J gene lost 1 base, with 9 bases spanning the gap. Germline CDR1 reads MGHRA; CDR2 reads YSYEKL. CDR3 DNA sequence: TGCGCCAGCAGCCAAAAGGGGTCGAGCAATCAGCCCCAGCATTTT. Translating it yields CASSQKGSSNQPQHF.

The chain is built from TRBV7-9 and TRBJ2-3; no firm D call. V was trimmed by 2 bases and J by 0 bases, leaving 6 bases between them. CDR3 length: 14 residues. The germline V gene encodes CDR1 SEHNR and CDR2 FQNEAQ (reference sequence). CDR3 residues: CASSLTDSTDTQYF. For the CDR3, the DNA is TGTGCCAGCAGCTTAACCGACAGCACAGATACGCAGTATTTT. The full variable domain, its missing parts supplied by reference TRBV7-9 and TRBJ2-3, is DTGVSQNPRHKITKRGQNVTFRCDPISEHNRLYWYRQTLGQGPEFLTYFQNEAQLEKSRLLSDRFSAERPKGSFSTLEIQRTEQGDSAMYLCASSLTDSTDTQYFGPGTRLTVL.

The rearrangement uses TRBV15 and TRBJ2-7; 7 bases are shared with TRBD2. Germline lookup yields CDR1 LNHNV and CDR2 YYDKDF (reference sequence). J was trimmed by 2 bases and V by 5 bases; bases with no gene match: 6. The CDR3 consists of 14 residues. Here the CDR3 reads CATSLGGSAYEQYF. The CDR3 DNA follows: TGTGCCACCAGCTTGGGGGGGTCCGCCTACGAGCAGTACTTC.

The chain recombines TRBV20-1 with TRBJ2-3, with no clear D. CDR3 length: 13 amino acids. Germline values: CDR1 DFQATT, CDR2 SNEGSKA (reference sequence). V dropped 5 bases and J dropped 1 base, with 10 bases sitting between them. CDR3: CSAQESGTDTQYF. CDR3 sequence (DNA): TGCAGTGCTCAAGAGTCGGGCACAGATACGCAGTATTTT.

The chain joins TRBV4-1 to TRBJ2-6; no firm D call. Germline CDR1 is MGHRA and CDR2 is YSYEKL. The CDR3 has 15 amino acids. The V gene lost 4 bases and the J gene lost 1 base, with 8 bases spanning the gap. The chain's CDR3 is CASSPYGSGANVLTF. The CDR3 coding sequence is TGCGCCAGCAGCCCGTATGGGTCTGGGGCCAACGTCCTGACTTTC.

The rearrangement links TRBV3-1 to TRBJ2-3; no clear D gene. V gave up 2 bases and J gave up 4 bases, with 13 bases separating them. The CDR3 contains 15 residues. Germline CDR1 is LGHDT and CDR2 is YNNKEL (reference sequence). The CDR3: CASSQLNTLADTQYF. DNA of the CDR3: TGTGCCAGCAGCCAACTTAATACTCTAGCAGATACGCAGTATTTT.

The V gene is TRBV30, the J gene TRBJ2-1; D remains unclear. The CDR3 has 12 amino acids. Germline values: CDR1 GTSNPN, CDR2 SVGIG (reference sequence). Trimming removed 1 base from V and 10 bases from J, with 11 bases in between. The CDR3 spells CAWSGYGLEQFF. The CDR3 region has the DNA TGTGCCTGGAGTGGCTACGGGCTGGAGCAGTTCTTC. Based on the CDR3 plus reference TRBV30 and TRBJ2-1, the full variable domain is SQTIHQWPATLVQPVGSPLSLECTVEGTSNPNLYWYRQAAGRGLQLLFYSVGIGQISSEVPQNLSASRPQDRQFILSSKKLLLSDSGFYLCAWSGYGLEQFFGPGTRLTVL.

The V gene is TRBV14, the J gene TRBJ1-1; D unclear. The length of the CDR3 is 12 residues. Looked up from germline, CDR1 is SGHDN and CDR2 is FVKESK. The germline V and J ends were trimmed by 2 bases and 6 bases, with 7 bases remaining between them. Here the CDR3 reads CASSQSVAEAFF. The CDR3 region has the DNA TGTGCCAGCAGCCAAAGTGTCGCTGAAGCTTTCTTT.

This sequence joins TRBV15 and TRBJ1-2; TRBD1 agrees at 8 bases. From germline, CDR1 is LNHNV and CDR2 YYDKDF (reference sequence). There are 15 residues in the CDR3. Trimming removed 5 bases from V and 2 bases from J; junction bases left unmatched: 7. The DNA for the CDR3 is TGTGCCACCAGCTTAGGAACAGGGGGAAACTATGGCTACACCTTC. Its translation: CATSLGTGGNYGYTF.

The CDR3 protein is CAWNTGQGAYEQYF. Here the CDR3 DNA reads TGTGCCTGGAACACGGGACAGGGGGCCTACGAGCAGTACTTC. The rearrangement joins TRBV30 to TRBJ2-7; TRBD1 matches at 11 bases. CDR1 and CDR2 from the germline V gene are GTSNPN and SVGIG (reference sequence). The CDR3 covers 14 residues. V was clipped by 4 bases and J by 2 bases; unmatched bases: 4.

V is TRBV7-3 and J is TRBJ2-3; 8 bases are a match to TRBD1. V lost 3 bases and J lost 4; bases outside the gene matches: 3. This CDR3 spans 14 amino acids. CDR1 is SGHTA and CDR2 is FQGTGA in the germline V gene. The CDR3 DNA reads as TGTGCCAGCAGCTTCGGACAGGGCCCAGATACGCAGTATTTT. Amino acids: CASSFGQGPDTQYF.

V gene TRBV7-2 combines with J gene TRBJ2-2; weak D call: TRBD2 (7 bases). Deletions cut 4 bases from V and 6 bases from J, with 21 bases between. The CDR3 has 17 amino acids. Germline-derived CDR1 and CDR2 are SGHTA and FQGNSA. CDR3: CASSSPLGGGVSGELFF. The CDR3 coding sequence is TGTGCCAGCAGCTCCCCCCTGGGGGGGGGCGTCTCCGGGGAGCTGTTTTTT.

V and J are TRBV20-1 and TRBJ2-1, with a possible D match to TRBD2 (6 bases). The germline V gene has CDR1 DFQATT and CDR2 SNEGSKA (reference sequence). CDR3 length equals 12 residues. Trimming cost V 5 bases and J 7 bases, with 12 bases left between them. This CDR3 reads CSARLGRNEQFF. CDR3 DNA: TGCAGTGCTCGACTAGGGCGAAATGAGCAGTTCTTC.

The chain uses TRBV2 and TRBJ2-1; 9 nucleotides agree with TRBD2. Looked up from germline, CDR1 is SNHLY and CDR2 is FYNNEI. J was trimmed by 13 bases and V by 3 bases; bases with no gene match: 10. This CDR3 comprises 14 residues. The CDR3 nucleotides are TGTGCCAGCAGTGATAGGGTTAGCGGGGGACAACAGTTCTTC. Protein: CASSDRVSGGQQFF.

The V call is TRBV20-1, the J call TRBJ2-7; D tentatively fits TRBD1 or TRBD2 (5 bases each). Germline V CDR1 and CDR2: DFQATT, SNEGSKA (reference sequence). This CDR3 comprises 13 residues. V was cut by 1 base and J by 3 bases, with 10 bases left in between. DNA of the CDR3: TGCAGTGCTAGAGGGGACGCTGGCTACGAGCAGTACTTC. This sequence encodes CSARGDAGYEQYF.

The rearrangement joins TRBV11-3 to TRBJ2-7; 9 bases map to TRBD2. J was trimmed by 0 bases and V by 8 bases; bases with no gene match: 8. Looked up from germline, CDR1 is SGHNT and CDR2 is YENEEA. The CDR3 sequence is 15 residues long. CDR3 region: CASARRSGSSYEQYF. CDR3 nucleotides: TGTGCCAGCGCCCGACGTAGCGGGAGCTCCTACGAGCAGTACTTC. The full variable domain, in which reference TRBV11-3 and TRBJ2-7 provide the parts outside the CDR3, is EAGVVQSPRYKIIEKKQPVAFWCNPISGHNTLYWYLQNLGQGPELLIRYENEEAVDDSQLPKDRFSAERLKGVDSTLKIQPAELGDSAVYLCASARRSGSSYEQYFGPGTRLTVT.

V and J are TRBV20-1 and TRBJ1-6; D not certain. This CDR3 has 15 residues. The ends were cut back, 6 bases at V and 7 bases at J, with 19 bases in the middle. CDR1 is DFQATT and CDR2 is SNEGSKA in the germline V gene (reference sequence). In DNA, the CDR3 is TGCAGTGCCACTCAAGGAGGAAGATCAAATTCACCCCTCCACTTT. This sequence encodes CSATQGGRSNSPLHF.

This chain uses TRBV20-1 with TRBJ1-5; D may be TRBD1 (6 bases). The CDR3 has 15 residues. V was shortened by 1 base and J by 3 bases, with 13 bases between the two germline ends. Per the germline V gene, CDR1 is DFQATT and CDR2 is SNEGSKA (reference sequence). CDR3 protein: CSARGSGVDNQPQHF. The DNA for the CDR3 is TGCAGTGCTAGAGGGTCAGGGGTTGACAATCAGCCCCAGCATTTT.

This chain links TRBV30 with TRBJ2-5; no reliable D call. Germline-derived CDR1 and CDR2 are GTSNPN and SVGIG (reference sequence). Trimming cost V 0 bases and J 5 bases, with 7 bases left between them. CDR3 size: 12 residues. In nucleotides, the CDR3 is TGTGCCTGGAGTGTAAAGGCGGAGACCCAGTACTTC. Protein: CAWSVKAETQYF. Complete variable domain (other parts from reference TRBV30 and TRBJ2-5): SQTIHQWPATLVQPVGSPLSLECTVEGTSNPNLYWYRQAAGRGLQLLFYSVGIGQISSEVPQNLSASRPQDRQFILSSKKLLLSDSGFYLCAWSVKAETQYFGPGTRLLVL.

This clonotype was seen only once. The V call is TRBV15, the J call TRBJ2-5; TRBD2 aligns across 13 bases. The CDR3 consists of 16 residues. V lost 0 bases and J lost 7; bases outside the gene matches: 5. The germline V gene encodes CDR1 LNHNV and CDR2 YYDKDF (reference sequence). CDR3 coding DNA: TGTGCCACCAGCAGAGATTGGCGACTAGCGGGAGGGACCCAGTACTTC. Protein sequence: CATSRDWRLAGGTQYF.

The rearrangement joins TRBV29-1 to TRBJ2-4, with D unresolved. The CDR3 runs to 15 residues. CDR1 is SQVTM and CDR2 is ANQGSEA in the germline V gene. The V and J ends lost 1 base and 2 bases respectively, with 12 bases between them. Here the CDR3 reads CSVEGSRQTKNIQYF. In DNA, the CDR3 is TGCAGCGTTGAAGGGTCGCGCCAGACCAAAAACATTCAGTACTTC.

The chain employs TRBV12-3 or TRBV12-4 and TRBJ2-7; possibly TRBD1 for D (5 bases). This CDR3 contains 14 residues. V dropped 5 bases and J dropped 3 bases, with 14 bases sitting between them. CDR3 sequence reads: CASSLMGRIYEQYF. The CDR3 region has the DNA TGTGCCAGCAGTCTTATGGGGCGCATCTACGAGCAGTACTTC.

This rearrangement joins TRBV5-6 to TRBJ1-2; 9 bases align to TRBD1. Germline CDR1 and CDR2: SGHDT and YYEEEE. This CDR3 region has 14 residues. Trimming removed 4 bases from V and 4 bases from J; junction bases left unmatched: 5. The CDR3 DNA reads as TGTGCCAGCAGCCCGGACAGGGGAGGCTATGGCTACACCTTC. Residues: CASSPDRGGYGYTF.

The rearrangement uses TRBV28 and TRBJ1-5; no clear D gene. The CDR3 spans 14 residues. CDR1 and CDR2 (germline): MDHEN, SYDVKM. Trimming pared 8 bases from V and 5 bases from J, leaving 16 bases between. DNA for the CDR3: TGTGCCAGCGTACTCCCTGGATATGATCAGCCCCAGCATTTT. Its translation is CASVLPGYDQPQHF.

This chain connects TRBV2 to TRBJ2-1; D gene ambiguous. Looked up from germline, CDR1 is SNHLY and CDR2 is FYNNEI. CDR3 length equals 14 residues. The V end lost 1 base, the J end lost 3 bases, and 7 bases lay between the germline ends. The CDR3 DNA is TGTGCCAGCAGTGAAGTTTCCGGCTACAATGAGCAGTTCTTC. Its protein product is CASSEVSGYNEQFF.